This entry lists 6 T cell receptor beta chains sequenced from one sample in a study of OX40 agonist ivuxolimab in advanced cancers. The data were produced by immunoSEQ multiplex PCR, yet TCRdb's version contains in-frame clones alone and is incomplete. The table lists 90,000 to 95,000 clones, about 89% of them singletons. The input for sequencing was CD4+ or CD8+ T cells sorted from blood, taken in a trial of the OX40 agonist ivuxolimab. The source of these receptors is an adult with an advanced solid tumor such as melanoma, head and neck, liver or kidney cancer.

The J gene is TRBJ2-7, the V gene TRBV6-5, with a possible D match to TRBD1 (6 bases). The V and J ends lost 5 bases and 3 bases respectively, with 8 bases between them. Germline V gene lookup returns CDR1 MNHEY and CDR2 SVGAGI. The CDR3 has 12 amino acids. This chain's CDR3 is CASSDRNYEQYV. CDR3 coding DNA: TGTGCCAGCAGTGACAGGAACTACGAGCAGTACGTC.

The V gene is TRBV7-2, the J gene TRBJ2-3; no clear D. The germline V gene has CDR1 SGHTA and CDR2 FQGNSA. V lost 5 bases and J lost 1, with 7 bases in between. The CDR3 covers 13 residues. DNA for the CDR3: TGTGCCAGCAGCGATTTTCGCACAGATACGCAGTATTTT. Its translation: CASSDFRTDTQYF.

Comments on this clone: A read error may produce the germline difference seen at one junction end. The rearrangement links TRBV7-2 to TRBJ2-2; TRBD2 matches at 8 bases. The CDR3 runs 15 residues. Germline lookup yields CDR1 SGHTA and CDR2 FQGNSA. Written as DNA, the CDR3 is TGTGCCAGCAGCTTAGCTAGCGGGAACCCCGGGGAGCTGTTTTTT. Amino acids: CASSLASGNPGELFF.

The CDR3 spells CASNRDQIHGQYF. As DNA, the CDR3 is TGTGCCAGCAACCGGGACCAAATACATGGGCAGTACTTC. The chain joins TRBV28 to TRBJ2-7, with D possibly called TRBD1 or TRBD2 (5 bases each). V was pared by 7 bases and J by 9 bases, with 19 bases between. The CDR3 extends over 13 amino acids. Germline values: CDR1 MDHEN, CDR2 SYDVKM.

The chain couples TRBV11-3 to TRBJ2-1; TRBD2 matches 9 bases. The trim removed 5 bases at V and 0 bases at J, leaving 5 bases unmatched. Germline V lookup: CDR1 SGHNT, CDR2 YENEEA. This CDR3 has 16 residues. CDR3 protein: CASSTLAGSSYNEQFF. Here the CDR3 DNA reads TGTGCCAGCAGCACCCTAGCGGGGAGCTCCTACAATGAGCAGTTCTTC. The whole variable domain, filled in from reference TRBV11-3 and TRBJ2-1, reads EAGVVQSPRYKIIEKKQPVAFWCNPISGHNTLYWYLQNLGQGPELLIRYENEEAVDDSQLPKDRFSAERLKGVDSTLKIQPAELGDSAVYLCASSTLAGSSYNEQFFGPGTRLTVL.

The chain couples TRBV7-3 to TRBJ2-7, with 9 bases lining up with TRBD1. The CDR3 loop spans 13 amino acids. CDR1 and CDR2 from the germline V gene are SGHTA and FQGTGA. The V gene end was trimmed by 5 bases and the J gene end by 7 bases; junction bases not matched to a gene: 6. CDR3 loop: CASSLQGAREQYF. The DNA of the CDR3 is TGTGCCAGCAGCCTACAGGGGGCGCGGGAGCAGTACTTC. The entire variable domain, with the rest obtained from reference TRBV7-3 and TRBJ2-7, is as follows: GAGVSQTPSNKVTEKGKYVELRCDPISGHTALYWYRQSLGQGPEFLIYFQGTGAADDSGLPNDRFFAVRPEGSVSTLKIQRTERGDSAVYLCASSLQGAREQYFGPGTRLTVT.